These T cell receptor beta chains were read from a single sample in a study of cytomegalovirus exposure and HLA in healthy donors. Clones were read by immunoSEQ multiplex PCR, and TCRdb kept only the in-frame ones, dropping some. The data show approximately 150,000 clones, around 90% seen once. The sample consisted of PBMCs. Receptor source: a woman aged 25 to 39 in good health and CMV-seronegative. Both conserved end residues are trimmed from each CDR3.

len,v_gene,CDR3aa
11,TRBV7-9,SSSLPTGDEQY
13,TRBV6-5,ASSPGQGGRIELF
13,TRBV2,ASRTDRAANYGYT
14,TRBV19,ASSPYLSSYNSPLH
15,TRBV4-3,ASSQADRGALNYGYT
13,TRBV28,ASSFGGTPSYEQY
9,TRBV20-1,SGTVRGEAF
11,TRBV27,ASSPRGLDGYT
13,TRBV10-3,AISESGTTQETQY
10,TRBV10-3,AIRGLYNEQF
11,TRBV27,ASSSRRRNEQY
12,TRBV29-1,SGVLAEAGGELF
11,TRBV27,ASKLGSLGTQY
11,TRBV19,ASSNRDRDEQY
14,TRBV6-1,ASSGGLGTSGYEQY
13,TRBV11-2,ASSPKAALNTEAF
15,TRBV23-1,ASSQYLWTGPNQPQH
13,TRBV19,ASKGQGAGTDTQY
16,TRBV7-2,ASSLARWGTVTTDTQY
15,TRBV4-1,ASSQGAPGQGGYEQY
13,TRBV14,ASSQGQVSGNTIY
13,TRBV7-2,ASSFPFGREYEQY
14,TRBV5-4,ASSLAAATKSYEQY
13,TRBV27,ASTDTGGGTDTQY
10,TRBV29-1,SVRHQRDGYT
13,TRBV7-9,ASSSGGGNNQPQH
14,TRBV6-1,ASSAQRDGAWDIQY
13,TRBV2,ASSEDRGGQETQY
15,TRBV7-2,ASSSLGGGSYNSPLH
13,TRBV5-1,ASSLSTSGGYEQY
13,TRBV5-6,ASSTTSGRAYEQF
15,TRBV7-6,ASSHRWTMNRYNEQF
14,TRBV18,ASSPTDRGRGQPQH
14,TRBV7-2,ASSPPGSGRLTLQY
14,TRBV5-1,ASSLAGLAASYEQY
11,TRBV19,ASTHGQSQPQH
9,TRBV20-1,SAIFQETQY
15,TRBV7-2,ASSSLGGAQVNTEAF
15,TRBV5-1,ASSPRESTGGKTEAF
9,TRBV11-2,ASSSVLGYT
11,TRBV5-6,ASSLGRSYEQY
15,TRBV6-1,ASSAPRDRPAKNIQY
11,TRBV30,AWRGQLNTEAF
14,TRBV19,ASSIVFRQINQPQH
12,TRBV27,ASSLTGGIEKLF
12,TRBV19,ASSVARDYQPQH
11,TRBV6-5,VTGGLSLDEQF
14,TRBV4-1,ASSQASGQRTYEQY